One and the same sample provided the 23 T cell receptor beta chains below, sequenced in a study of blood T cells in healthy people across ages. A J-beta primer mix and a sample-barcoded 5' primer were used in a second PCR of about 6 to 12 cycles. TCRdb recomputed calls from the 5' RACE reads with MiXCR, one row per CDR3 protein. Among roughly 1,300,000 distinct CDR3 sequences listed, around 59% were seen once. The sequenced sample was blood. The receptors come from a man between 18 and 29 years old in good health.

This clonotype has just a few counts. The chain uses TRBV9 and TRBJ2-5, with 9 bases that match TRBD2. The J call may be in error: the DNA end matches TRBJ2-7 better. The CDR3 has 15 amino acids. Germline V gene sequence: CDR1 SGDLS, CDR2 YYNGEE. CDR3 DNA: TGTGCCAGCAGCGTAGCTCCAGCGGGAGGTCCCGAGCAGTACTTC. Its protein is CASSVAPAGGPEQYF.

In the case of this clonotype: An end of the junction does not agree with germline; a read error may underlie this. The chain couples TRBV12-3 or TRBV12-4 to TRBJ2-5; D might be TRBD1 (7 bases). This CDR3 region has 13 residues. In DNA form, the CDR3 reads TGTGCCAGCAGTTCGCAGGGGGGAGAGACCCGGTACTTC. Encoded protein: CASSSQGGETRYF.

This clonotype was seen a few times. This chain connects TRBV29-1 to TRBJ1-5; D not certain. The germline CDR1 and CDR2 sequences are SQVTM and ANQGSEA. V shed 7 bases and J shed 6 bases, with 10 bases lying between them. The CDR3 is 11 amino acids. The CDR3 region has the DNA TGCAGCGCAGGAAATGGTCAGCCCCAGCATTTT. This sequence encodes CSAGNGQPQHF.

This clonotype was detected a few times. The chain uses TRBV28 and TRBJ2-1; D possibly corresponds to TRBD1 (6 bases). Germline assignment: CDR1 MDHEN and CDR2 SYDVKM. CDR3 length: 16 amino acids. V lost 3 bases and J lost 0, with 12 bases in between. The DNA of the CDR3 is TGTGCCAGCAGTTTTAGGGACATCAGCTCCTACAATGAGCAGTTCTTC. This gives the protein CASSFRDISSYNEQFF.

DNA of the CDR3: TGTGCCAGCGGCCCTATGGAGCGGGAGGGCCCGATGGAGACCCAGTACTTC. It is translated as CASGPMEREGPMETQYF. The rearrangement uses TRBV6-1 and TRBJ2-7, with 10 bases lining up with TRBD2. The last part of the DNA fits TRBJ2-5 better; the J call may be wrong. CDR1 is MNHNS and CDR2 is SASEGT in the germline V gene. The CDR3 loop spans 17 amino acids.

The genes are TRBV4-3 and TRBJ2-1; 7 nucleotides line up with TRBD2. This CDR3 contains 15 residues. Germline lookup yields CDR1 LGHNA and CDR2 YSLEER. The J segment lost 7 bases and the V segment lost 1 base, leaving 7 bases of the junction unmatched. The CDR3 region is CASSQVHLGGNEQFF. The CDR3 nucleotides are TGCGCCAGCAGCCAAGTCCACCTCGGGGGGAATGAGCAGTTCTTC.

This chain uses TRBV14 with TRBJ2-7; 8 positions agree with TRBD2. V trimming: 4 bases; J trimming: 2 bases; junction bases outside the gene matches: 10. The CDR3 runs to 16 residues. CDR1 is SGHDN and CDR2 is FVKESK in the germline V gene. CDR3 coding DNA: TGTGCCAGCAGCCGGGGACTAGACTCTAACCCCTACGAGCAGTACTTC. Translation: CASSRGLDSNPYEQYF.

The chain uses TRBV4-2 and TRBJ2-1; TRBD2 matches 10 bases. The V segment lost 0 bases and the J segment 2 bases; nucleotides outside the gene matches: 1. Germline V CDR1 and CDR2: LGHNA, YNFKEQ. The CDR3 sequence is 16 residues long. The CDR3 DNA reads TGTGCCAGCAGCCAAGAGCTAGCGGGAGCCTACAATGAGCAGTTCTTC. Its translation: CASSQELAGAYNEQFF.

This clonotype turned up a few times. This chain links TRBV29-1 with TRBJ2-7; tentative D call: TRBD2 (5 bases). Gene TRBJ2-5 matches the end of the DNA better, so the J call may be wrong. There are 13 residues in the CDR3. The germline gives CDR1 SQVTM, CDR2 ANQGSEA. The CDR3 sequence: CSVEVGSVETQYF. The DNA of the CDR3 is TGCAGCGTTGAAGTAGGGAGTGTCGAGACCCAGTACTTC.

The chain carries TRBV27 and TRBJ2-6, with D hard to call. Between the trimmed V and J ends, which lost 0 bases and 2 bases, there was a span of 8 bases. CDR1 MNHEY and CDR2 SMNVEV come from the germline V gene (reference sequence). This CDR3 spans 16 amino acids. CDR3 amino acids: CASSLSIRTGANVLTF. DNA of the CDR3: TGTGCCAGCAGTTTATCGATCAGGACTGGGGCCAACGTCCTGACTTTC.

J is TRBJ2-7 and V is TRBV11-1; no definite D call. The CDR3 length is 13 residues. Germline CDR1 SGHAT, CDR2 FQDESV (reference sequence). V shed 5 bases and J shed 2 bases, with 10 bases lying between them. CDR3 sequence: CASSLSITYEQYF. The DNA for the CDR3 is TGTGCCAGCAGCCTCAGTATAACCTACGAGCAGTACTTC.

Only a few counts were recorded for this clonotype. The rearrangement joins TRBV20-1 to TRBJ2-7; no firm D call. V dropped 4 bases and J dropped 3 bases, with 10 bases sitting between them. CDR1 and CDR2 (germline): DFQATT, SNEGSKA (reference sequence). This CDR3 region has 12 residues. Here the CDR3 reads CSAIVPNYEQYF. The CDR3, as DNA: TGCAGTGCTATAGTCCCAAACTACGAGCAGTACTTC.

The CDR3 coding sequence is TGTGCCAGCAGTCCGCCCGGGACTACGGGATACAATGAGCAGTTCTTC. This sequence encodes CASSPPGTTGYNEQFF. The V call is TRBV27, the J call TRBJ2-1, with 7 bases that match TRBD2. Trimming cost V 5 bases and J 4 bases; bases outside gene matches: 11. CDR3 size: 16 residues. CDR1 and CDR2 (germline): MNHEY, SMNVEV (reference sequence).

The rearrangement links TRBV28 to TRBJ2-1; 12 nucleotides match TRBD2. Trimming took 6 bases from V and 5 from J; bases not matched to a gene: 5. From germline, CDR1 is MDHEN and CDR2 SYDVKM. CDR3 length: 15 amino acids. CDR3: CASSTLAGGHNEQFF. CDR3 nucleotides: TGTGCCAGCAGCACACTAGCGGGGGGTCACAATGAGCAGTTCTTC.

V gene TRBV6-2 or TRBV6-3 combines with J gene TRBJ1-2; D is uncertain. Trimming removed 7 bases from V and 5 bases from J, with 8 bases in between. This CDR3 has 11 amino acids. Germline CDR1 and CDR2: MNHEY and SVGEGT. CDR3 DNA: TGTGCCAGCACGGACGGATATGGCTACACCTTC. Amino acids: CASTDGYGYTF.

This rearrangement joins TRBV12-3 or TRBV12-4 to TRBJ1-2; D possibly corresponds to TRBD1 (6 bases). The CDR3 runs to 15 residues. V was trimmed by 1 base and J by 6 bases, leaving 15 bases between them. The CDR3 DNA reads TGTGCCAGCAGTTTAGGGGCCCCAGGGGTTCATGGCTACACCTTC. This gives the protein CASSLGAPGVHGYTF.

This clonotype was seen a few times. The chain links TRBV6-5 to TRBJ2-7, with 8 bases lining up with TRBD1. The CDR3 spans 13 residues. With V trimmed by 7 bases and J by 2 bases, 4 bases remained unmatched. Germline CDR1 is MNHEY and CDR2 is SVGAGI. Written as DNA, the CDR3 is TGTGCCAGCACTGGACAGGGTACCTACGAGCAGTACTTC. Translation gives CASTGQGTYEQYF.

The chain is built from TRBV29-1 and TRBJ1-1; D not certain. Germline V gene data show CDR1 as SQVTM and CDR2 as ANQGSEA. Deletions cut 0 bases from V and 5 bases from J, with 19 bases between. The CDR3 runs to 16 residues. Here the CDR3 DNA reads TGCAGCGTTGAAGATCGGGTATGGCAGAGAACAACTGAAGCTTTCTTT. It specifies CSVEDRVWQRTTEAFF.

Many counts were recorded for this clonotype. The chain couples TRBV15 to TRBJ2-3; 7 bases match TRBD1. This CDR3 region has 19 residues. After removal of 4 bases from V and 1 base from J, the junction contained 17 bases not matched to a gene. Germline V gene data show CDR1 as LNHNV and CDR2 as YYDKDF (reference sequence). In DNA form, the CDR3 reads TGTGCCACCAGCATAGGGGGCCCAGCGACAGTATACGGCACAGATACGCAGTATTTT. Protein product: CATSIGGPATVYGTDTQYF.

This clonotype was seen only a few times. The CDR3 bases are TGTGCCAGCAGTGAATTGGGACCCGGGACAGGAGGCACAGATACGCAGTATTTT. Translating gives CASSELGPGTGGTDTQYF. This chain connects TRBV25-1 to TRBJ2-3; 8 nucleotides line up with TRBD1. The CDR3 is 18 residues long. J was trimmed by 1 base and V by 1 base; bases with no gene match: 10. In germline, CDR1 is MGHDK, CDR2 SYGVNS.

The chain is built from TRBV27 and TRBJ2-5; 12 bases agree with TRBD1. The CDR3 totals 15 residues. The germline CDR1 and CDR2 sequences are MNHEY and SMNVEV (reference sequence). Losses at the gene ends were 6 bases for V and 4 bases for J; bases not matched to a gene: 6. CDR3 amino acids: CASSQGTGGVETQYF. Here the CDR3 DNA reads TGTGCCAGCAGCCAAGGGACAGGGGGCGTAGAGACCCAGTACTTC.

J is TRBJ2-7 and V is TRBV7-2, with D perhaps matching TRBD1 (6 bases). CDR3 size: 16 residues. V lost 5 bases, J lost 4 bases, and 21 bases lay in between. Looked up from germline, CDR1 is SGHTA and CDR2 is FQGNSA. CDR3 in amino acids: CASSRTVSGNGYEQYF. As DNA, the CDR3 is TGTGCCAGCAGCCGGACAGTTTCAGGGAATGGGTACGAGCAGTACTTC.

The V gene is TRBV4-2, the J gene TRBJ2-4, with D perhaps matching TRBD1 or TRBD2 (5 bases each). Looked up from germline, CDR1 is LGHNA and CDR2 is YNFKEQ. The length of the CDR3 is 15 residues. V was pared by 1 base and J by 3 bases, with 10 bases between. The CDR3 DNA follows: TGTGCCAGCAGCCAAGGCCGAGGGGACAAAAACATTCAGTACTTC. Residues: CASSQGRGDKNIQYF.